The clone carrying this T cell receptor (beta chain) has more than one count but fewer than ten. The data were taken from a study of beta chain features in type 1 diabetes. Study overall: All samples combined gave 90 million to 130 million sorted cells for examination.

Expressed TCRB transcripts were sequenced after all isolated RNA was converted to cDNA. The protocol was immunoSEQ multiplex PCR, while the TCRdb copy is restricted to in-frame clones and leaves out a portion. Of about 150,000 clones in the sample, 11% were seen once. Sequences were obtained from central memory CD4+ T cells from blood. The TCR was taken from a young man in good health.

CDR3 in DNA: TGCAGCGTTGAGGACAAAAATAATGAAAAACTGTTTTTT. Amino acids: CSVEDKNNEKLFF. The gene calls are TRBV29-1 and TRBJ1-4; D perhaps matches TRBD1 (5 bases). The V gene's germline CDR1 is SQVTM and CDR2 ANQGSEA. V was pared by 3 bases and J by 4 bases, with 9 bases between. This CDR3 spans 13 amino acids.